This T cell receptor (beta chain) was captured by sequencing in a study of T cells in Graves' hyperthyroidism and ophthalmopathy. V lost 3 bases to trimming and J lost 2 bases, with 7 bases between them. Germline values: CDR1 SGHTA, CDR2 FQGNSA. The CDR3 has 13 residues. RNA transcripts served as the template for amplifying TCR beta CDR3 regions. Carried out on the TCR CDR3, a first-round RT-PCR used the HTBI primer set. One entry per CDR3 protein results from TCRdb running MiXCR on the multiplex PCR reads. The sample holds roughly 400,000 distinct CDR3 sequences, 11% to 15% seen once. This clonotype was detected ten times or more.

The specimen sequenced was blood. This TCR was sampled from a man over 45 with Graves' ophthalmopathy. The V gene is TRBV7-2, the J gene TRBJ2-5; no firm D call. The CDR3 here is CASSFRPQETQYF. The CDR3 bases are TGTGCCAGCAGCTTTAGACCACAAGAGACCCAGTACTTC.